Detailed here is one T cell receptor (beta chain). The entry originates in a study of cytomegalovirus exposure and HLA in healthy donors. The PCR contained 60 Vbeta and 13 Jbeta primers. The data were produced by immunoSEQ multiplex PCR, yet TCRdb's version contains in-frame clones alone and is incomplete. The data hold just over 65,000 clones, with approximately 78% observed a single time. The CDR3 is made up of 13 amino acids. The V end was cut by 8 bases, the J end by 7 bases, with 12 bases between. Germline V gives CDR1 SGHTA, CDR2 FQGTGA. Sequencing used PBMCs. The chain couples TRBV7-3 to TRBJ1-6; maybe TRBD1 (6 bases). The receptor was derived from a human donor in good health. The CDR3 bases are TGTGCCAGCGGCCAGGGGCAAAATTCACCCCTCCACTTT. It encodes CASGQGQNSPLHF.